Given below is one T cell receptor (beta chain) in context. Its antigen is as yet unknown. This record belongs to a study of identifying expanded T cells in peripheral blood. Collection occurred without any documented infections or immune events in donors. Sequencing used immunoSEQ multiplex PCR; TCRdb keeps in-frame clones, though not all of them. The sample holds some 96,000 clones, about 90% seen once. Study-wide points: Variance in clone template counts between approximately 2-week samples significantly increased with total template count across all healthy donors.

The V end lost 6 bases, the J end lost 3 bases, and 12 bases lay between the germline ends. Germline CDR1 is SGDLS and CDR2 is YYNGEE. There are 13 residues in the CDR3. What was sequenced was blood. This TCR was sampled from a person between 18 and 69 years old in good health. The chain links TRBV9 to TRBJ1-2; D is perhaps TRBD1 (5 bases). CDR3 DNA: TGTGCCAGCACCGGGGCAGCGTACTATGGCTACACCTTC. It codes for CASTGAAYYGYTF.